A selection of T cell receptor beta chains follows, all from one sample in a study of cytomegalovirus exposure and HLA in healthy donors. Some clones are missing from TCRdb's copy, which holds only in-frame ones; the method was immunoSEQ multiplex PCR. The data contain roughly 140,000 clones, about 72% of them singletons. Material for sequencing was PBMCs. These receptors all stem from a man aged 35-49 years in good health and CMV-seronegative. CDR3s include the opening cysteine and the closing phenylalanine or tryptophan. Fields, in order: D gene, V gene, J gene, clone size, CDR3 protein, CDR3 DNA. D genes are given only for firm matches. The listing skips clone size in some rows; elsewhere it reads once, few, many or a size class.

d_gene: TRBD2; v_gene: TRBV5-1; j_gene: TRBJ2-7; abundance: -; CDR3aa: CASSSTSGRGYEQYF; CDR3nt: TGCGCCAGCAGCTCAACTAGCGGGAGGGGCTACGAGCAGTACTTC
d_gene: -; v_gene: TRBV4-1; j_gene: TRBJ1-3; abundance: -; CDR3aa: CASRGRGGNTIYF; CDR3nt: TGCGCCAGCAGAGGGAGGGGAGGAAACACCATATATTTT
d_gene: -; v_gene: TRBV7-9; j_gene: TRBJ1-5; abundance: -; CDR3aa: CASSLGAQPQHF; CDR3nt: TGTGCCAGCAGCTTAGGCGCTCAGCCCCAGCATTTT
d_gene: -; v_gene: TRBV6-1; j_gene: TRBJ2-5; abundance: -; CDR3aa: CASSDTGGYETQYF; CDR3nt: TGTGCCAGCAGTGATACAGGAGGGTATGAGACCCAGTACTTC
d_gene: TRBD2; v_gene: TRBV18; j_gene: TRBJ2-5; abundance: -; CDR3aa: CASSPRGASGTQETQYF; CDR3nt: TGTGCCAGCTCACCACGAGGGGCTAGCGGAACTCAAGAGACCCAGTACTTC
d_gene: TRBD1; v_gene: TRBV5-4; j_gene: TRBJ1-4; abundance: -; CDR3aa: CASSLVGTGNEKLFF; CDR3nt: TGTGCCAGCAGCTTGGTTGGGACAGGGAATGAAAAACTGTTTTTT
d_gene: TRBD1; v_gene: TRBV4-1; j_gene: TRBJ2-1; abundance: few; CDR3aa: CASSQDGTGGYNEQFF; CDR3nt: TGCGCCAGCAGCCAAGATGGGACAGGGGGCTACAATGAGCAGTTCTTC
d_gene: -; v_gene: TRBV18; j_gene: TRBJ1-1; abundance: -; CDR3aa: CASSPISGSDTEAFF; CDR3nt: TGTGCCAGCTCACCGATTTCAGGGTCGGACACTGAAGCTTTCTTT
d_gene: -; v_gene: TRBV2; j_gene: TRBJ1-2; abundance: -; CDR3aa: CASSDWGGGYGYTF; CDR3nt: TGTGCCAGCAGTGATTGGGGGGGAGGCTATGGCTACACCTTC
d_gene: TRBD2; v_gene: TRBV28; j_gene: TRBJ2-3; abundance: -; CDR3aa: CASSLPGLAGYTDTQYF; CDR3nt: TGTGCCAGCAGTCTCCCTGGACTAGCGGGGTACACAGATACGCAGTATTTT
d_gene: TRBD2; v_gene: TRBV5-4; j_gene: TRBJ2-5; abundance: -; CDR3aa: CASSFGLAGGETQYF; CDR3nt: TGTGCCAGCAGCTTCGGACTAGCGGGGGGAGAGACCCAGTACTTC
d_gene: TRBD1; v_gene: TRBV2; j_gene: TRBJ2-5; abundance: -; CDR3aa: CASSEGGQGGFQETQYF; CDR3nt: TGTGCCAGCAGTGAAGGGGGACAGGGAGGGTTCCAAGAGACCCAGTACTTC
d_gene: TRBD2; v_gene: TRBV4-1; j_gene: TRBJ2-7; abundance: -; CDR3aa: CASSQGGVYEQYF; CDR3nt: TGCGCCAGCAGCCAGGGGGGGGTTTACGAGCAGTACTTC
d_gene: TRBD1; v_gene: TRBV11-2; j_gene: TRBJ2-1; abundance: -; CDR3aa: CASGMDRLPYNEQFF; CDR3nt: TGTGCCAGCGGGATGGACAGGTTACCCTACAATGAGCAGTTCTTC
d_gene: -; v_gene: TRBV9; j_gene: TRBJ1-3; abundance: -; CDR3aa: CASSATGTGNTIYF; CDR3nt: TGTGCCAGCAGCGCGACAGGAACTGGAAACACCATATATTTT
d_gene: -; v_gene: TRBV18; j_gene: TRBJ1-1; abundance: few; CDR3aa: CASSPSTGNTEAFF; CDR3nt: TGTGCCAGCTCACCCTCGACAGGGAACACTGAAGCTTTCTTT
d_gene: -; v_gene: TRBV7-9; j_gene: TRBJ1-6; abundance: -; CDR3aa: CASSLDPPDPHSPLHF; CDR3nt: TGTGCCAGCAGCTTAGACCCCCCAGATCCCCATTCACCCCTCCACTTT
d_gene: TRBD1; v_gene: TRBV2; j_gene: TRBJ2-7; abundance: -; CDR3aa: CASSEAWDSPPSDEQYF; CDR3nt: TGTGCCAGCAGTGAAGCCTGGGACAGCCCCCCCTCGGACGAGCAGTACTTC
d_gene: TRBD2; v_gene: TRBV9; j_gene: TRBJ2-7; abundance: -; CDR3aa: CASSMGLANEVDYEQYF; CDR3nt: TGTGCCAGCAGCATGGGACTAGCGAACGAGGTGGACTACGAGCAGTACTTC
d_gene: TRBD1; v_gene: TRBV28; j_gene: TRBJ1-5; abundance: -; CDR3aa: CASRPTGGRMAQHF; CDR3nt: TGTGCCAGCAGACCGACAGGGGGCAGGATGGCCCAGCATTTT
d_gene: -; v_gene: TRBV11-1; j_gene: TRBJ2-7; abundance: -; CDR3aa: CASSQVIEFGEQYF; CDR3nt: TGTGCCAGCAGCCAAGTGATAGAATTTGGCGAGCAGTACTTC
d_gene: TRBD2; v_gene: TRBV5-1; j_gene: TRBJ2-5; abundance: -; CDR3aa: CASSLAVSGRQTQYF; CDR3nt: TGCGCCAGCAGCTTGGCCGTAAGCGGGAGGCAGACCCAGTACTTC
d_gene: TRBD1; v_gene: TRBV5-6; j_gene: TRBJ1-4; abundance: -; CDR3aa: CASSFKTGGSEKLFF; CDR3nt: TGTGCCAGCAGCTTTAAGACAGGGGGTTCGGAAAAACTGTTTTTT
d_gene: -; v_gene: TRBV27; j_gene: TRBJ1-4; abundance: -; CDR3aa: CASSFGVEGEKLFF; CDR3nt: TGTGCCAGCAGTTTCGGGGTCGAGGGAGAAAAACTGTTTTTT
d_gene: -; v_gene: TRBV7-3; j_gene: TRBJ1-1; abundance: -; CDR3aa: CASSLSPGNTEAFF; CDR3nt: TGTGCCAGCAGCTTAAGTCCGGGGAACACTGAAGCTTTCTTT
d_gene: TRBD1; v_gene: TRBV28; j_gene: TRBJ1-2; abundance: -; CDR3aa: CASSLSEGAYGYTF; CDR3nt: TGTGCCAGCAGTCTATCGGAGGGGGCTTATGGCTACACCTTC
d_gene: -; v_gene: TRBV27; j_gene: TRBJ1-1; abundance: -; CDR3aa: CASSLQRGTEAFF; CDR3nt: TGTGCCAGCAGTTTACAAAGGGGTACTGAAGCTTTCTTT
d_gene: -; v_gene: TRBV6-6; j_gene: TRBJ1-5; abundance: -; CDR3aa: CASSYSNRAGDQPQHF; CDR3nt: TGTGCCAGCAGTTACTCGAACAGGGCGGGGGATCAGCCCCAGCATTTT
d_gene: TRBD1; v_gene: TRBV19; j_gene: TRBJ1-3; abundance: -; CDR3aa: CASSPRAETGLVSYSGNTIYF; CDR3nt: TGTGCCAGTAGTCCACGAGCCGAGACAGGGCTAGTCTCTTACTCTGGAAACACCATATATTTT
d_gene: -; v_gene: TRBV7-8; j_gene: TRBJ2-2; abundance: -; CDR3aa: CASSLALRLNTGELFF; CDR3nt: TGTGCCAGCAGCTTAGCTCTTCGACTGAACACCGGGGAGCTGTTTTTT
d_gene: -; v_gene: TRBV29-1; j_gene: TRBJ1-1; abundance: -; CDR3aa: CSVEPREGGTEAFF; CDR3nt: TGCAGCGTTGAACCCAGGGAGGGAGGCACTGAAGCTTTCTTT
d_gene: TRBD1; v_gene: TRBV28; j_gene: TRBJ2-7; abundance: -; CDR3aa: CASRLGPGGSYEQYF; CDR3nt: TGTGCCAGCAGACTCGGGCCAGGGGGCTCCTACGAGCAGTACTTC
d_gene: TRBD1; v_gene: TRBV5-1; j_gene: TRBJ2-7; abundance: -; CDR3aa: CASSFGQGGGEQYF; CDR3nt: TGCGCCAGCAGCTTCGGACAGGGGGGAGGCGAGCAGTACTTC
d_gene: -; v_gene: TRBV5-1; j_gene: TRBJ2-7; abundance: -; CDR3aa: CASSWGQGFSYEQYF; CDR3nt: TGCGCCAGCAGCTGGGGGCAGGGGTTCTCTTACGAGCAGTACTTC
d_gene: TRBD1; v_gene: TRBV7-2; j_gene: TRBJ1-1; abundance: -; CDR3aa: CASSFPLTGVGTEAFF; CDR3nt: TGTGCCAGCAGCTTCCCCTTGACAGGGGTGGGCACTGAAGCTTTCTTT
d_gene: TRBD2; v_gene: TRBV2; j_gene: TRBJ2-1; abundance: -; CDR3aa: CASTKNSGGYNEQFF; CDR3nt: TGTGCCAGCACGAAAAATAGCGGGGGGTACAATGAGCAGTTCTTC
d_gene: -; v_gene: TRBV5-1; j_gene: TRBJ2-2; abundance: -; CDR3aa: CASSLAGSGSPGELFF; CDR3nt: TGCGCCAGCAGCTTGGCGGGATCAGGTAGTCCCGGGGAGCTGTTTTTT
d_gene: -; v_gene: TRBV7-9; j_gene: TRBJ2-1; abundance: once; CDR3aa: CASSLGGGEQFF; CDR3nt: TGTGCCAGCAGCTTAGGAGGGGGTGAGCAGTTCTTC
d_gene: -; v_gene: TRBV10-2; j_gene: TRBJ2-7; abundance: -; CDR3aa: CASSGDLLGGRPYEQYF; CDR3nt: TGCGCCAGCAGTGGTGATCTGTTGGGAGGCCGGCCCTACGAGCAGTACTTC
d_gene: TRBD1; v_gene: TRBV5-6; j_gene: TRBJ1-4; abundance: -; CDR3aa: CASSSIGTGGTNEKLFF; CDR3nt: TGTGCCAGCAGCTCGATAGGGACAGGGGGGACTAATGAAAAACTGTTTTTT
d_gene: -; v_gene: TRBV6-1; j_gene: TRBJ1-1; abundance: -; CDR3aa: CASSRVGEAFF; CDR3nt: TGTGCCAGCTCACGGGTTGGGGAAGCTTTCTTT
d_gene: -; v_gene: TRBV10-3; j_gene: TRBJ2-3; abundance: few; CDR3aa: CAIHQGLNTDTQYF; CDR3nt: TGTGCCATACACCAGGGGCTAAACACAGATACGCAGTATTTT
d_gene: -; v_gene: TRBV4-1; j_gene: TRBJ2-1; abundance: -; CDR3aa: CASSRTISYNEQFF; CDR3nt: TGCGCCAGCAGTAGGACTATTTCCTACAATGAGCAGTTCTTC
d_gene: -; v_gene: TRBV15; j_gene: TRBJ1-1; abundance: -; CDR3aa: CATSRVGDNTEASF; CDR3nt: TGTGCCACCAGCAGAGTGGGGGACAACACTGAAGCTTCCTTT
d_gene: -; v_gene: TRBV5-6; j_gene: TRBJ2-6; abundance: -; CDR3aa: CASSLGSSGANVLTF; CDR3nt: TGTGCCAGCAGCTTGGGTAGCTCTGGGGCCAACGTCCTGACTTTC
d_gene: -; v_gene: TRBV7-2; j_gene: TRBJ1-3; abundance: -; CDR3aa: CASSLGGSGNTIYF; CDR3nt: TGTGCCAGCAGCCTGGGGGGGTCCGGAAACACCATATATTTT
d_gene: -; v_gene: TRBV29-1; j_gene: TRBJ2-1; abundance: -; CDR3aa: CSVSARGSYNEQFF; CDR3nt: TGCAGCGTTTCAGCCCGGGGTTCCTACAATGAGCAGTTCTTC
d_gene: TRBD1; v_gene: TRBV7-3; j_gene: TRBJ1-1; abundance: -; CDR3aa: CASSLTDRKNTEAFF; CDR3nt: TGTGCCAGCAGCTTAACGGACAGGAAGAACACTGAAGCTTTCTTT
d_gene: TRBD1; v_gene: TRBV29-1; j_gene: TRBJ2-5; abundance: -; CDR3aa: CSASSGTGQETQYF; CDR3nt: TGCAGCGCCTCGTCCGGGACAGGGCAAGAGACCCAGTACTTC
d_gene: TRBD1; v_gene: TRBV18; j_gene: TRBJ1-4; abundance: -; CDR3aa: CASSPTDRVVEKLFF; CDR3nt: TGTGCCAGCTCACCGACCGACAGGGTGGTTGAAAAACTGTTTTTT
d_gene: TRBD1; v_gene: TRBV18; j_gene: TRBJ1-2; abundance: few; CDR3aa: CASSPGTGDPYGYTF; CDR3nt: TGTGCCAGCTCACCAGGGACAGGGGATCCCTATGGCTACACCTTC
d_gene: -; v_gene: TRBV7-9; j_gene: TRBJ2-7; abundance: -; CDR3aa: CASSASFGGPTYEQYF; CDR3nt: TGTGCCAGCAGCGCCTCCTTCGGGGGACCCACCTACGAGCAGTACTTC
d_gene: TRBD1; v_gene: TRBV5-5; j_gene: TRBJ1-4; abundance: -; CDR3aa: CASRGRGWDEKLFF; CDR3nt: TGTGCCAGCAGAGGCAGGGGGTGGGATGAAAAACTGTTTTTT
d_gene: -; v_gene: TRBV4-3; j_gene: TRBJ2-7; abundance: -; CDR3aa: CASSPRVTGEQYF; CDR3nt: TGCGCCAGCAGCCCCCGGGTCACGGGCGAGCAGTACTTC